These T cell receptor beta chains were read from a single sample in a study of PD-1 blockade in mismatch repair-deficient tumors. Profiling relied on immunoSEQ multiplex PCR, and the TCRdb table lists in-frame clones only, not all of them. In the table there are 16,000 or so clones, 84% of which are singletons. Which antigens these TCRs recognize remains unknown. The sample here was cells cultured in vitro, taken from a patient treated with pembrolizumab. These receptor sequences come from an adult with mismatch repair-deficient cancer. Each CDR3 is given with its conserved first and last residue. A D gene is named only where the DNA matches it firmly. Clone size is stated in some rows and not others, as once, few, many or a class when expanded.

D gene	V gene	clone size	J gene	CDR3 DNA	CDR3 protein
TRBD1	TRBV5-1	.	TRBJ2-7	TGCGCCAGCAGCCCAAAGACAGGGCCCTACGAGCAGTACTTC	CASSPKTGPYEQYF
.	TRBV27	.	TRBJ1-2	TGTGCCAGCAGTTTCGGAGACGGCTTTGTAGGCTACACCTTC	CASSFGDGFVGYTF
.	TRBV6-1	once	TRBJ1-1	TGTGCCAGCACCCCAAGGGTGGGCACTGAAGCTTTCTTT	CASTPRVGTEAFF
.	TRBV28	.	TRBJ2-7	TGTGCCAGCTTTTCCACTCGGACAGCGGAATCCTACGAGCAGTACTTC	CASFSTRTAESYEQYF
.	TRBV15	.	TRBJ1-5	TGTGCCACCAGCGATACAGGCTTTTATCAGCCCCAGCATTTT	CATSDTGFYQPQHF
.	TRBV5-1	.	TRBJ2-3	TGCGCCAGCAGCTTGCCCTCTAGCACAGATACGCAGTATTTT	CASSLPSSTDTQYF
.	TRBV5-4	medium-sized	TRBJ1-1	TGTGCCAGCAGCCTTGATTGGGGGTCTAACACTGAAGCTTTCTTT	CASSLDWGSNTEAFF
TRBD2	TRBV27	.	TRBJ2-3	TGTGCCAGCAGTTTAATTTTTGCGGGAGGGCCGGGAGATACGCAGTATTTT	CASSLIFAGGPGDTQYF
.	TRBV18	.	TRBJ1-1	TGTGCCAGCTCACCAGAGCATTCCTGGGACACTGAAGCTTTCTTT	CASSPEHSWDTEAFF
.	TRBV5-1	.	TRBJ2-7	TGCGCCAGCAGGATCACCTACGAGCAGTACTTC	CASRITYEQYF
TRBD2	TRBV7-9	.	TRBJ2-3	TGTGCCAGCAGGCTGACTAGCGGAAGCACAGATACGCAGTATTTT	CASRLTSGSTDTQYF
.	TRBV2	.	TRBJ1-4	TGTGCCAGCCTTAGGTCGGCTAATGAAAAACTGTTTTTT	CASLRSANEKLFF
TRBD2	TRBV15	once	TRBJ2-1	TGTGCCACCAGCACCCTGAGTAGCGGGAGATACAATGAGCAGTTCTTC	CATSTLSSGRYNEQFF
.	TRBV5-1	medium-sized	TRBJ1-6	TGCGCCAGCAGGACCTGGGGAGAGTCCTATAATTCACCCCTCCACTTT	CASRTWGESYNSPLHF
.	TRBV5-6	.	TRBJ1-4	TGTGCCAGCAGCTCGAACAGGCAAATGCCTCCGGATGAAAAACTGTTTTTT	CASSSNRQMPPDEKLFF
.	TRBV11-3	.	TRBJ2-4	TGTGCCAGCAGCCCGCCCGGGAACATTCAGTACTTC	CASSPPGNIQYF
TRBD1	TRBV5-1	.	TRBJ2-5	TGCGCCAGCAGCTTATCTACCGGGACAGGAAAGGAGACCCAGTACTTC	CASSLSTGTGKETQYF
.	TRBV27	.	TRBJ2-3	TGTGCCAGCACCTCGGGCGGGAGCACAGATACGCAGTATTTT	CASTSGGSTDTQYF
.	TRBV7-3	.	TRBJ2-2	TGTGCCAGCAGCTTACTGGGCGTGGGCACCGGGGAGCTGTTTTTT	CASSLLGVGTGELFF
.	TRBV9	.	TRBJ2-1	TGTGCCAGCAGCCTTAGCGGCCGCTCCTACAATGAGCAGTTCTTC	CASSLSGRSYNEQFF
.	TRBV20-1	.	TRBJ2-1	TGCAGTGCTAGCACCTACAATGAGCAGTTCTTC	CSASTYNEQFF
TRBD2	TRBV19	.	TRBJ2-1	TGTGCCAGTAGTAGCGCAGGGCTAGCGGGAGGGAGCTCCTACAATGAGCAGTTCTTC	CASSSAGLAGGSSYNEQFF
.	TRBV27	few	TRBJ2-7	TGTGCCAGGCTGTCTTCCATTTTTTTGTACTTC	CARLSSIFLYF
.	TRBV10-3	.	TRBJ1-5	TGTGCCATCATGAGTCAGATAAATCAGCCCCAGCATTTT	CAIMSQINQPQHF
.	TRBV4-2	.	TRBJ1-3	TGTGCCAGCAGCCTGCCCGGCCGTGGAAACACCATATATTTT	CASSLPGRGNTIYF
.	TRBV7-9	.	TRBJ1-1	TGTGCCGGAACTAACCGGGCTGAAGCTTTCTTT	CAGTNRAEAFF
.	TRBV6-5	.	TRBJ2-3	TGTGCCAGCAGTCCTCGATCGGAGGTGACAGATACGCAGTATTTT	CASSPRSEVTDTQYF
.	TRBV27	.	TRBJ2-2	TGTGCCAGCAGTTTTGGACTAAACACCGGGGAGCTGTTTTTT	CASSFGLNTGELFF
.	TRBV7-9	.	TRBJ2-5	TGTGCCAGCAGCCTTAAAGGGACTTTACAAGAGACCCAGTACTTC	CASSLKGTLQETQYF
.	TRBV2	.	TRBJ1-3	TGTGCCAGCCAAGACCTGGAAGTAGTGAGGGGAAACACCATATATTTT	CASQDLEVVRGNTIYF
.	TRBV13	.	TRBJ1-2	TGTGCCAGCAGTCTACGGGACTTCCTGAGGGTAGATGGCTACACCTTC	CASSLRDFLRVDGYTF
.	TRBV5-5	.	TRBJ1-5	TGTGCCAGCAGCGCCGGGACACTTAGCAATCAGCCCCAGCATTTT	CASSAGTLSNQPQHF
.	TRBV14	few	TRBJ1-5	TGTGCCAGCAGCCCATCTTACCCGCAAAATCAGCCCCAGCATTTT	CASSPSYPQNQPQHF
.	TRBV7-8	few	TRBJ1-5	TGTGCCAGCAGCTTAGCCGGTCAGCCCCAGCATTTT	CASSLAGQPQHF
.	TRBV9	.	TRBJ2-7	TGTGCCAGCAGCGTAGAAGCTAGCGAAAGCTCCTACGAGCAGTACTTC	CASSVEASESSYEQYF
.	TRBV11-1	.	TRBJ2-7	TGTGCCAGCAGCTTTAGAGGGAGCCTCTCCTACGAGCAGTACTTC	CASSFRGSLSYEQYF
.	TRBV28	once	TRBJ1-5	TGTGCCAGCAGCCCGAATTGGCCTAGCAATCAGCCCCAGCATTTT	CASSPNWPSNQPQHF
.	TRBV7-9	once	TRBJ1-4	TGTGCCAGCAGCCTTAGCGGGATATTTGAAAAACTGTTTTTT	CASSLSGIFEKLFF
.	TRBV28	.	TRBJ1-1	TGTGCCAGCAGCTTCAGGTATAACACTGAAGCTTTCTTT	CASSFRYNTEAFF
.	TRBV5-1	few	TRBJ2-7	TGCGCCAGCAGCTTGGGACTATTCGGCAACTACGAGCAGTACTTC	CASSLGLFGNYEQYF
.	TRBV19	.	TRBJ2-1	TGTGCCAGTAGTATCGGGGGAGAGCAGTTCTTC	CASSIGGEQFF
.	TRBV11-1	.	TRBJ2-3	TGTGCCAGCAGCTTAGATTTTACGCAGTATTTT	CASSLDFTQYF
.	TRBV28	.	TRBJ1-5	TGTGCCAGCAAGGTACAGGTGGATCAGCCCCAGCATTTT	CASKVQVDQPQHF
.	TRBV6-1	.	TRBJ1-5	TGTGCCAGCATATCGAGTTATAGCAATCAGCCCCAGCATTTT	CASISSYSNQPQHF
.	TRBV4-1	once	TRBJ2-7	TGCGCCAGCAGCCAAGTTCGGGACATGACCTACGTGCAGTACTTC	CASSQVRDMTYVQYF